This note documents a single T cell receptor beta chain sequence. Its antigen is undetermined. Using immunoSEQ multiplex PCR, the repertoire was profiled, and TCRdb retains in-frame clones only, with some absent. The sample has roughly 68,000 clones, about four fifths seen once; the top ten hold about 4%. The entry originates in a study of Tregs in tolerant kidney transplant recipients. Study-wide points: The most relevant donor-specific Treg TCRbeta repertoire apparently came from expansion with activated donor B cells.

Looked up from germline, CDR1 is MNHNS and CDR2 is SASEGT. V shed 0 bases and J shed 6 bases, with 12 bases lying between them. CDR3 length: 15 amino acids. Unstimulated Tregs (CD4+CD25+CD127-) and CD4+CD25- non-Tregs were sorted from PBMCs. Sequenced sample: CD4+ T cells from blood. The rearrangement links TRBV6-1 to TRBJ1-5, with TRBD1 as a possible D gene (5 bases). The TCR was taken from a human donor in good health. In nucleotides, the CDR3 is TGTGCCAGCAGTGAAGCTGTGGGGCACGGTCAGCCCCAGCATTTT. It codes for CASSEAVGHGQPQHF.